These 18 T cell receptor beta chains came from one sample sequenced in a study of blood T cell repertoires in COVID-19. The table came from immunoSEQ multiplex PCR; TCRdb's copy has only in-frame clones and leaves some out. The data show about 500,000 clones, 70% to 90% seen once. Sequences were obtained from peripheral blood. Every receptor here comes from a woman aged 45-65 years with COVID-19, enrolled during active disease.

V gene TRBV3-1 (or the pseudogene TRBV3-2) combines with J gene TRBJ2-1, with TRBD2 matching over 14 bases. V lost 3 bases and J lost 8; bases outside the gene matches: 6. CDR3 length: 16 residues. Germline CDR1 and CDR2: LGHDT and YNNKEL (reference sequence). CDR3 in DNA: TGTGCCAGCAGCCACCCGGGACTAGCGGGGGATCATGAGCAGTTCTTC. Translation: CASSHPGLAGDHEQFF.

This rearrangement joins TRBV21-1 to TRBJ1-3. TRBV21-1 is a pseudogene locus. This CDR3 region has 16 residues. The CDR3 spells CASSSLDGDSGNTIYF. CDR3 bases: TGTGCCAGCAGCTCCCTCGACGGGGACTCTGGAAACACCATATATTTT.

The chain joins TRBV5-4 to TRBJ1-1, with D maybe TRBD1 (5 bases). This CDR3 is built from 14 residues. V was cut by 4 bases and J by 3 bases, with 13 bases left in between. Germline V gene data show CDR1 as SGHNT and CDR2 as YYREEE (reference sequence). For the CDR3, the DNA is TGTGCCAGCAGCCAAAGCCGGGGGGACACTGAAGCTTTCTTT. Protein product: CASSQSRGDTEAFF.

DNA for the CDR3: TGTGCCAGCAGTTACTCCGGGGAGCTGTTTTTT. Its protein is CASSYSGELFF. The rearrangement uses TRBV27 and TRBJ2-2; D is uncertain. The ends were cut back, 4 bases at V and 6 bases at J, with 3 bases in the middle. The CDR3 has 11 amino acids. Germline lookup yields CDR1 MNHEY and CDR2 SMNVEV (reference sequence).

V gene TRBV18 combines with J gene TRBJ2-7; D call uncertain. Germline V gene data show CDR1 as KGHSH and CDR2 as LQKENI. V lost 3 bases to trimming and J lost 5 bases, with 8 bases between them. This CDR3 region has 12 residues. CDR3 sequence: CASSPRGDEQYF. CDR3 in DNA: TGTGCCAGCTCACCGAGAGGAGACGAGCAGTACTTC. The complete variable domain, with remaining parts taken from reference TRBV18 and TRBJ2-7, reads NAGVMQNPRHLVRRRGQEARLRCSPMKGHSHVYWYRQLPEEGLKFMVYLQKENIIDESGMPKERFSAEFPKEGPSILRIQQVVRGDSAAYFCASSPRGDEQYFGPGTRLTVT.

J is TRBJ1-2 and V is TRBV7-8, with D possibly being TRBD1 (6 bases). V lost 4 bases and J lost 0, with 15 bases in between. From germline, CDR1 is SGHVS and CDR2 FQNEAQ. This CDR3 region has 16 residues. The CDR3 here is CASSSGWGRTNYGYTF. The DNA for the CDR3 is TGTGCCAGCAGCTCGGGATGGGGGCGGACTAACTATGGCTACACCTTC.

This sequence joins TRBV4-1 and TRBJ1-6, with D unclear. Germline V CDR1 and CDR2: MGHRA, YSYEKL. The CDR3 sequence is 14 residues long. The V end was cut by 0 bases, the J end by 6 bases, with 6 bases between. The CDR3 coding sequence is TGCGCCAGCAGCCAAGACAGGATTAATTCACCCCTCCACTTT. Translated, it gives CASSQDRINSPLHF.

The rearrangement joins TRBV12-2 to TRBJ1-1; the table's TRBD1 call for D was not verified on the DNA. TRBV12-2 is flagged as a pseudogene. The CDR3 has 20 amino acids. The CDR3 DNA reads TGTGCAAGTCGTCTCCCCATCCCCCCCAGGGGAAACGGTAGAGACACTGAAGCTTTCTTT. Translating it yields CASRLPIPPRGNGRDTEAFF.

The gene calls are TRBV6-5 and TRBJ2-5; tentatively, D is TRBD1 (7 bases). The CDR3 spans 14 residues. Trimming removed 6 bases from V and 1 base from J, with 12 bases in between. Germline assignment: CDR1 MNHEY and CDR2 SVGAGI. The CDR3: CASSSGGPQETQYF. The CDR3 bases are TGTGCCAGCAGCTCAGGGGGGCCCCAAGAGACCCAGTACTTC.

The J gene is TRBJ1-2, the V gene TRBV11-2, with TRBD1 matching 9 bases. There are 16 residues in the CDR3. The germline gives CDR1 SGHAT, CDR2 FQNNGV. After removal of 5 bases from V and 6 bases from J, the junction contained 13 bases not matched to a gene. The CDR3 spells CASSRMGQGEVHGYTF. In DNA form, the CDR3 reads TGTGCCAGCAGCCGAATGGGACAGGGTGAAGTCCATGGCTACACCTTC. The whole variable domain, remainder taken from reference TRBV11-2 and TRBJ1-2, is EAGVAQSPRYKIIEKRQSVAFWCNPISGHATLYWYQQILGQGPKLLIQFQNNGVVDDSQLPKDRFSAERLKGVDSTLKIQPAKLEDSAVYLCASSRMGQGEVHGYTFGSGTRLTVV.

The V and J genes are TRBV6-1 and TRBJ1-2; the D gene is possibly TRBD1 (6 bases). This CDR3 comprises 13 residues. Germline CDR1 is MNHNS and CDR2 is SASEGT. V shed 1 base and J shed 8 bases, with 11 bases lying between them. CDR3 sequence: CASSEVQGWGYTF. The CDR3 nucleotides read TGTGCCAGCAGTGAAGTACAGGGATGGGGCTACACCTTC.

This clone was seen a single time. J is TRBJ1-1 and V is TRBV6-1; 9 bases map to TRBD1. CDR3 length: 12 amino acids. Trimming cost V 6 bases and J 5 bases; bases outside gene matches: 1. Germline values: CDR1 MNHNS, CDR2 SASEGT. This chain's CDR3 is CASRTGGTEAFF. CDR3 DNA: TGTGCCAGCAGGACAGGGGGTACTGAAGCTTTCTTT.

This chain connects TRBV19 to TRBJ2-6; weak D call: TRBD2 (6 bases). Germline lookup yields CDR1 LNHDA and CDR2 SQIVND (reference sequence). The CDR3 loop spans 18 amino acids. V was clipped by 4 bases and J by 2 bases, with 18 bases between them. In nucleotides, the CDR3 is TGTGCCAGTAGTAATGAGGTGGATTGGGGGGCTGGGGCCAACGTCCTGACTTTC. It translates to CASSNEVDWGAGANVLTF. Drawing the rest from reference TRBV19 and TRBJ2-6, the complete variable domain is DGGITQSPKYLFRKEGQNVTLSCEQNLNHDAMYWYRQDPGQGLRLIYYSQIVNDFQKGDIAEGYSVSREKKESFPLTVTSAQKNPTAFYLCASSNEVDWGAGANVLTFGAGSRLTVL.

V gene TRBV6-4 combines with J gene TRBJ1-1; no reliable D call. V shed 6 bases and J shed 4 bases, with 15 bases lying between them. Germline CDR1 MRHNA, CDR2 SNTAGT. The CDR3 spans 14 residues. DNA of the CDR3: TGTGCCAGCAGCGCTCGCGGAGTGAGCACTGAAGCTTTCTTT. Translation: CASSARGVSTEAFF.

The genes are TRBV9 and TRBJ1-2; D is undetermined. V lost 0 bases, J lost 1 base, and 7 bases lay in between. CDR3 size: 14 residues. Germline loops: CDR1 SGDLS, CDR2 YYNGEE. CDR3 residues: CASSVGTDNYGYTF. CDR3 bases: TGTGCCAGCAGCGTAGGAACAGATAACTATGGCTACACCTTC.

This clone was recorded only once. The DNA of the CDR3 is TGTGCCACCAGTGATTTTTCGACTAGCGGCACAGATACGCAGTATTTT. Translation gives CATSDFSTSGTDTQYF. V and J are TRBV24-1 and TRBJ2-3; 8 bases fit TRBD2. Germline V lookup: CDR1 KGHDR, CDR2 SFDVKD. CDR3 length equals 16 residues. The junction had 3 bases not matched to a gene; V was cut back by 1 base and J by 1 base.

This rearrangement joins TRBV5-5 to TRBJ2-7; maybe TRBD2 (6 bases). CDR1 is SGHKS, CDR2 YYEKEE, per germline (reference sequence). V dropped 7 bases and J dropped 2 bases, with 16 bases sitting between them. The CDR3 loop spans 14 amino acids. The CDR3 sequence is CASGYGRGPYEQYF. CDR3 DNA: TGTGCCAGCGGTTATGGGCGGGGCCCCTACGAGCAGTACTTC.

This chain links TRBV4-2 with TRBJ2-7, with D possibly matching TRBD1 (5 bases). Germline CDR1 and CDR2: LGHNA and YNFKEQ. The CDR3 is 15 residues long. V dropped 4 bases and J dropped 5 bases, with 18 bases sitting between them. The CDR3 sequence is CASSRGQGPTNEQYF. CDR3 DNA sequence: TGTGCCAGCAGCCGGGGCCAAGGCCCAACCAACGAGCAGTACTTC.